Sequencing of this T cell receptor beta chain was carried out in a study of identical twins. The V and J ends lost 5 bases and 7 bases, in that order; junction bases with no gene match: 13. Germline CDR1 is SGHTA and CDR2 is FQGNSA. The CDR3 sequence is 17 residues long. TCRdb fed the 5' RACE reads into MiXCR, producing one record per CDR3 protein. The sample lists about 570,000 distinct CDR3 sequences, 9.6% occurring once. This clonotype appeared a few times. This same sample was also part of a study on yellow fever vaccine responses in identical twins.

Sequencing was carried out using PBMCs. This receptor was taken from a woman under 30 in good health. The J gene is TRBJ2-3, the V gene TRBV7-2; 12 positions agree with TRBD1. The CDR3 sequence: CASSLVPGQGAFNTQYF. As DNA, the CDR3 is TGTGCCAGCAGCCTGGTGCCGGGACAGGGGGCTTTCAATACGCAGTATTTT.